These 8 T cell receptor beta chains originate from one sample sequenced in a study of molecular identifiers for immune sequencing clone quantification. In TCRdb, the PCR reads were re-called with MiXCR into one record per CDR3 protein. The table has around 460,000 distinct CDR3 sequences, around 23% seen once. What was sequenced was naive CD8+ T cells from blood, with Jurkat cell RNA spiked in. Subset meaning: FACS-sorted CD8+CD4-CCR7+CD45RA+ naive T cells. These receptors were collected from a human donor in good health. Some libraries in this study had Jurkat cell RNA spiked in.

Points on this clonotype: Since no conserved phenylalanine or tryptophan closes the CDR3, a read error is the likely cause. This chain uses TRBV6-2 or TRBV6-3 with TRBJ2-3; 9 bases are shared with TRBD2. This CDR3 has 17 residues. Germline values: CDR1 MNHEY, CDR2 SVGEGT. V was clipped by 0 bases and J by 2 bases; unmatched bases: 6. In nucleotides, the CDR3 is TGTGCCAGCAGTTACTCGAGGCTAGCGGGGAACACAGATACGCAGTATTCT. It specifies CASSYSRLAGNTDTQYS.

On this clonotype itself: A much larger clone differs by one base, so this may be a read error. The chain has TRBV6-5 and TRBJ2-7; tentative D call: TRBD1 (6 bases). Germline V lookup: CDR1 MNHEY, CDR2 SVGAGI. Deletions cut 2 bases from V and 1 base from J, with 12 bases between. The CDR3 is 15 residues long. The CDR3 loop reads CASSYEAGASYEQYF. The CDR3 DNA reads as TGTGCCAGCAGTTACGAGGCAGGGGCGTCCTACGAGCAGTACTTC.

This clonotype was recorded a few times. V gene TRBV7-9 combines with J gene TRBJ1-6, with D unclear. Germline CDR1 reads SEHNR; CDR2 reads FQNEAQ (reference sequence). The CDR3 consists of 11 residues. Trimming removed 5 bases from V and 7 bases from J, with 3 bases in between. The CDR3 protein is CASSRNSPLHF. Written as DNA, the CDR3 is TGTGCCAGCAGCCGAAATTCACCCCTCCACTTT.

This clonotype was observed a few times. V usage is TRBV19 and J usage is TRBJ2-7; 9 bases are shared with TRBD2. V gave up 8 bases and J gave up 6 bases; unmatched junction bases: 11. There are 14 residues in the CDR3. Germline values: CDR1 LNHDA, CDR2 SQIVND (reference sequence). This CDR3 is CASSGLAPAGEQYF. The CDR3 DNA reads TGTGCCAGTTCTGGACTAGCGCCGGCCGGCGAGCAGTACTTC.

The chain recombines TRBV6-2 or TRBV6-3 with TRBJ1-1; maybe TRBD1 (5 bases). CDR3 size: 15 residues. CDR1 is MNHEY, CDR2 SVGEGT, per germline. Between the trimmed V and J ends, which lost 1 base and 0 bases, there was a span of 9 bases. The CDR3 DNA follows: TGTGCCAGCAGTTACTTGACAGTTATGAACACTGAAGCTTTCTTT. Translation: CASSYLTVMNTEAFF.

The chain has TRBV11-2 and TRBJ2-3; D remains ambiguous. Germline values: CDR1 SGHAT, CDR2 FQNNGV. Trimming took off 2 bases at V and 2 bases at J, with 14 bases between the two ends. This CDR3 comprises 16 residues. CDR3 in DNA: TGTGCCAGCAGCTTATGGCCCACGAATGCCACAGATACGCAGTATTTT. Its protein product is CASSLWPTNATDTQYF.

Remarks on this clonotype: A much larger clonotype is one base distant, so this may be a read error. CDR3 sequence (DNA): TGTGCCAGCGGACTGCCGGGACTAGCGGGGTCTAGCACAGATACGCAGTATTTT. Translated, it gives CASGLPGLAGSSTDTQYF. The chain joins TRBV28 to TRBJ2-3, with 13 bases identical to TRBD2. The CDR3 has 18 amino acids. V lost 8 bases, J lost 0 bases, and 11 bases stayed unmatched. Germline CDR1 is MDHEN and CDR2 is SYDVKM.

This clonotype was recorded a few times. The CDR3 DNA reads TGTGCCAGCAGCTTTTTGGACAGTCAAGAGACCCAGTACTTC. It encodes CASSFLDSQETQYF. The rearrangement links TRBV5-5 to TRBJ2-5; possible D gene TRBD1, 6 bases. V was pared by 2 bases and J by 2 bases, with 10 bases between. The CDR3 is 14 residues long. CDR1 and CDR2 from the germline V gene are SGHKS and YYEKEE (reference sequence).